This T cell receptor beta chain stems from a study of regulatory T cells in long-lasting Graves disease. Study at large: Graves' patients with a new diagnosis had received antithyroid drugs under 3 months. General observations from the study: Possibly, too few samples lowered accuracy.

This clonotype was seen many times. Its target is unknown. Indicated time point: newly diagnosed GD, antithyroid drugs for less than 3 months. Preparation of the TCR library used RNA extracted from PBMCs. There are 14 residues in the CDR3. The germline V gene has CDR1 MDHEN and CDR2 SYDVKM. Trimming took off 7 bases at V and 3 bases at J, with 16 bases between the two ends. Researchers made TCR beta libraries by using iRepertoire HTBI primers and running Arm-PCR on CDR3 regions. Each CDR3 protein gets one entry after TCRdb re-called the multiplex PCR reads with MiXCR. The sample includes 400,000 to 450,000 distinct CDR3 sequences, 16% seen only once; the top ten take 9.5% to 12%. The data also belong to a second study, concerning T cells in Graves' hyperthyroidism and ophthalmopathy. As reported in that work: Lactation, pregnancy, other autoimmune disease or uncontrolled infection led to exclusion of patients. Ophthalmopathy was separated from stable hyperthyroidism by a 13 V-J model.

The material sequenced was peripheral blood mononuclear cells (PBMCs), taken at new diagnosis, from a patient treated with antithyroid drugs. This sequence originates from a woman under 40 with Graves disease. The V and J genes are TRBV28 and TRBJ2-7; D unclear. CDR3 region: CASIADWNHYEQYF. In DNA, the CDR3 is TGTGCCAGCATCGCAGACTGGAACCACTACGAGCAGTACTTC.